This T cell receptor beta chain is drawn from a study of T cells in women clearing cervical HPV infection. Study-wide background: Controls gave blood once infection was undetectable; cases at lesion identification.

Per germline, CDR1 LNHDA and CDR2 SQIVND (reference sequence). V shed 5 bases and J shed 5 bases, with 13 bases lying between them. The length of the CDR3 is 14 residues. A word on this clone: Its antigen remains unknown. The sequence runs out 3 residues before the end of the CDR3; the remainder is reconstructed from the germline J gene.

Notes on the study in general: Each sample's T-cell count was unknown, possibly confounding richness. Combining TCR richness with V gene abundances gave roughly 0.8 AUC.

Repertoires were generated with immunoSEQ multiplex PCR, while TCRdb's copy carries only in-frame clones and drops some. This sample's table has 20,000 to 25,000 clones. This receptor was taken from a woman between 18 and 69 years old with a cervical HPV16 infection that either progressed to CIN3+ or cleared (not recorded which). The sample was blood buffy coat. The gene calls are TRBV19 and TRBJ2-1, with D perhaps matching TRBD2 (6 bases). The CDR3 DNA, read in part, is TGTGCCAGTAGTTTGACCGGGACTCACAATGAG. Amino acid sequence: CASSLTGTHNE. The full CDR3 protein reads CASSLTGTHNEQFF.